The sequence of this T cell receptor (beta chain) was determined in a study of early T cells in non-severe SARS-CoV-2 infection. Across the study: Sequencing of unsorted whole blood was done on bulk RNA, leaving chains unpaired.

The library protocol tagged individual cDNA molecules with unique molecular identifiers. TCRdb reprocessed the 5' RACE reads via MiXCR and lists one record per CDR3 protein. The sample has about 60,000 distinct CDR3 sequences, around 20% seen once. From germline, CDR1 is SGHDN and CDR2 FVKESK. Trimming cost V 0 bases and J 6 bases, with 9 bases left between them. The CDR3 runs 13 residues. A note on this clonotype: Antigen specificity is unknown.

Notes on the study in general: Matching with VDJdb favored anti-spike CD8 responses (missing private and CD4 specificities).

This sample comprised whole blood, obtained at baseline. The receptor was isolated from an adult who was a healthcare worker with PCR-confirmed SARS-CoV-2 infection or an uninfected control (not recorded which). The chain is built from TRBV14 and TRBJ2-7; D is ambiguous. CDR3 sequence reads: CASSQEKTREQYF. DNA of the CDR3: TGTGCCAGCAGCCAAGAAAAGACTCGCGAGCAGTACTTC.